This T cell receptor beta chain was captured by sequencing in a study of T cell repertoires in cytomegalovirus infection. Regarding the study as a whole: CMV-specific HLA-C-restricted TCR beta clonotypes dominated the ex vivo response. Cumulative public TCR beta family frequency identified carriers of CMV plus the relevant HLA.

In its sample, this clonotype was seen once. Its antigen is unidentified. A single record per CDR3 protein comes from TCRdb applying MiXCR to the reads. The table lists 510,000 or so distinct CDR3 sequences, around 27% of them singletons, with roughly 13% in the top ten. The CDR3 runs to 14 residues. Germline CDR1 LNHNV, CDR2 YYDKDF (reference sequence). V lost 4 bases to trimming and J lost 5 bases; unmatched junction nucleotides: 7. This TCR came from a human donor in good health (CMV status not recorded). Some clones in this sample may be carry-over from other donors' samples. This chain uses TRBV15 with TRBJ1-1, with 7 bases lining up with TRBD1. Sample: PBMCs. The CDR3 is CATSNQTGWTEAFF. CDR3 bases: TGTGCCACCAGCAACCAGACAGGGTGGACTGAAGCTTTCTTT. Using reference TRBV15 and TRBJ1-1 for the parts outside the CDR3, the full variable domain is DAMVIQNPRYQVTQFGKPVTLSCSQTLNHNVMYWYQQKSSQAPKLLFHYYDKDFNNEADTPDNFQSRRPNTSFCFLDIRSPGLGDTAMYLCATSNQTGWTEAFFGQGTRLTVV.